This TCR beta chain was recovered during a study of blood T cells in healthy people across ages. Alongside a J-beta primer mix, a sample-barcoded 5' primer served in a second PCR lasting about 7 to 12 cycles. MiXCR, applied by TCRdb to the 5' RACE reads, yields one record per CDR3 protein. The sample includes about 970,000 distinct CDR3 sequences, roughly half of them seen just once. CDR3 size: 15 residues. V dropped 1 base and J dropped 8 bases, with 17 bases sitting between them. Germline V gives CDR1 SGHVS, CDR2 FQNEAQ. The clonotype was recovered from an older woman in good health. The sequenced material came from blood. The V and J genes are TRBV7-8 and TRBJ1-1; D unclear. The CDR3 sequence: CASSLGLVPKWEAFF. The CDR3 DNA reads TGTGCCAGCAGCTTAGGGCTAGTTCCCAAGTGGGAAGCTTTCTTT.